A selection of T cell receptor beta chains follows, all from one sample in a study of CD8 T cells in ankylosing spondylitis. Each CDR3 protein gets one entry after TCRdb re-called the 5' RACE reads with MiXCR. The table includes roughly 200,000 distinct CDR3 sequences, around 13% detected once. The sequencing input was blood, either unsorted or a sorted T cell fraction (not recorded which). These TCRs come from a male donor with ankylosing spondylitis or in good health (not recorded which). Both conserved end residues are part of each CDR3. The size of a clone is reported for some rows only, either as once, few or many, or as a class for expanded clones.

v_call: TRBV12-3/TRBV12-4
clone_size: -
j_call: TRBJ2-1
cdr3_aa: CASSLTGVIVF

v_call: TRBV5-6
clone_size: few
j_call: TRBJ1-2
cdr3_aa: CASSFLGTANYGYTF

v_call: TRBV30
clone_size: -
j_call: TRBJ1-1
cdr3_aa: CASMGTEAFF

v_call: TRBV5-1
clone_size: -
j_call: TRBJ2-7
cdr3_aa: CASSLGTGPSHEQYF

v_call: TRBV6-5
clone_size: -
j_call: TRBJ2-1
cdr3_aa: CASSYSSVGGPLRDNEQFF

v_call: TRBV6-1
clone_size: few
j_call: TRBJ2-7
cdr3_aa: CASKTSGSPYEQYF

v_call: TRBV4-1
clone_size: few
j_call: TRBJ2-4
cdr3_aa: CASKSGPGAKNIQYF

v_call: TRBV2
clone_size: few
j_call: TRBJ2-5
cdr3_aa: CASSQETGVETQYF

v_call: TRBV5-6
clone_size: few
j_call: TRBJ1-6
cdr3_aa: CASSLQGQGLFYSPLHF

v_call: TRBV12-3/TRBV12-4
clone_size: -
j_call: TRBJ2-4
cdr3_aa: CASSQRGLAGDTGAKNIQYF

v_call: TRBV24-1
clone_size: -
j_call: TRBJ2-2
cdr3_aa: CATSDQPGTGGIGELFF

v_call: TRBV29-1
clone_size: many
j_call: TRBJ1-6
cdr3_aa: CSVGQGGNSPLHF

v_call: TRBV5-1
clone_size: many
j_call: TRBJ2-2
cdr3_aa: CASSSFTGELFF

v_call: TRBV2
clone_size: few
j_call: TRBJ2-1
cdr3_aa: CASSEYGGRIMDF

v_call: TRBV7-6
clone_size: few
j_call: TRBJ2-7
cdr3_aa: CASSIGDSYEQYF

v_call: TRBV21-1
clone_size: many
j_call: TRBJ2-7
cdr3_aa: CASSYEQYF

v_call: TRBV12-5
clone_size: few
j_call: TRBJ2-2
cdr3_aa: CASGQIPLFGTDFGGPGELFF

v_call: TRBV7-6
clone_size: few
j_call: TRBJ2-3
cdr3_aa: CASSPRLAVGGDTQYF

v_call: TRBV10-3
clone_size: -
j_call: TRBJ1-3
cdr3_aa: CAISEEGVPGNTIYF

v_call: TRBV4-1
clone_size: few
j_call: TRBJ2-1
cdr3_aa: CASSQDWTAGNNEQFF

v_call: TRBV21-1
clone_size: many
j_call: TRBJ2-7
cdr3_aa: CASSKADRAYEQYF

v_call: TRBV4-1
clone_size: many
j_call: TRBJ2-5
cdr3_aa: CASSQDGSGNPETQYF

v_call: TRBV4-1
clone_size: many
j_call: TRBJ2-5
cdr3_aa: CASSHQDRGSETQYF

v_call: TRBV5-4
clone_size: once
j_call: TRBJ2-2
cdr3_aa: CASSPRGANTGELFF

v_call: TRBV12-3/TRBV12-4
clone_size: many
j_call: TRBJ1-2
cdr3_aa: CASSTTGDYGYTF

v_call: TRBV27
clone_size: -
j_call: TRBJ1-1
cdr3_aa: CASSFGIGDTEAFF

v_call: TRBV2
clone_size: -
j_call: TRBJ2-7
cdr3_aa: CASSEGTPASYEQYF

v_call: TRBV7-9
clone_size: -
j_call: TRBJ2-1
cdr3_aa: CASRQSYNEQFF

v_call: TRBV5-8
clone_size: -
j_call: TRBJ2-7
cdr3_aa: CASSQPYEQYF

v_call: TRBV5-1
clone_size: -
j_call: TRBJ2-3
cdr3_aa: CASKLSGGTDTQYF

v_call: TRBV3-1
clone_size: many
j_call: TRBJ1-2
cdr3_aa: CASSPRGNAYGYTF

v_call: TRBV5-6
clone_size: -
j_call: TRBJ1-2
cdr3_aa: CASSFGILTGNYGYTF

v_call: TRBV4-1
clone_size: -
j_call: TRBJ2-7
cdr3_aa: CASSHGRDSSYEQYF

v_call: TRBV11-2
clone_size: -
j_call: TRBJ2-3
cdr3_aa: CASSLVGQGHEKTSTDTQYF

v_call: TRBV19
clone_size: -
j_call: TRBJ1-5
cdr3_aa: CASSIGQSNQPQHF

v_call: TRBV5-1
clone_size: few
j_call: TRBJ1-2
cdr3_aa: CASSLAAADPNYGYTF

v_call: TRBV5-6
clone_size: few
j_call: TRBJ2-2
cdr3_aa: CASSPRSGWNTGELFF

v_call: TRBV4-1
clone_size: -
j_call: TRBJ2-7
cdr3_aa: CASSQVGGPSYEQYF

v_call: TRBV7-9
clone_size: many
j_call: TRBJ2-2
cdr3_aa: CAAPDTANTGELFF

v_call: TRBV2
clone_size: -
j_call: TRBJ1-1
cdr3_aa: CASSGGTAEAFF

v_call: TRBV29-1
clone_size: many
j_call: TRBJ1-1
cdr3_aa: CSVAGSYYTEAFF

v_call: TRBV9
clone_size: few
j_call: TRBJ2-3
cdr3_aa: CASSVGGGATDTQYF

v_call: TRBV7-9
clone_size: few
j_call: TRBJ2-1
cdr3_aa: CASSHPLLRDEQFF

v_call: TRBV12-3/TRBV12-4
clone_size: many
j_call: TRBJ1-1
cdr3_aa: CASSGHLNTEAFF

v_call: TRBV11-2
clone_size: -
j_call: TRBJ1-5
cdr3_aa: CASSLGRGQGRNQPQHF

v_call: TRBV29-1
clone_size: few
j_call: TRBJ2-1
cdr3_aa: CSAYWTGNEQFF

v_call: TRBV15
clone_size: many
j_call: TRBJ2-7
cdr3_aa: CATQSGGSNYEQYF

v_call: TRBV15
clone_size: few
j_call: TRBJ2-6
cdr3_aa: CATSRDSTSGANVLTF

v_call: TRBV3-1
clone_size: few
j_call: TRBJ2-7
cdr3_aa: CASSQDFKGSAYEQYF

v_call: TRBV29-1
clone_size: many
j_call: TRBJ1-1
cdr3_aa: CSVAVGTEAFF

v_call: TRBV27
clone_size: many
j_call: TRBJ2-6
cdr3_aa: CASSFNPSGANVLTF

v_call: TRBV12-3/TRBV12-4
clone_size: few
j_call: TRBJ2-5
cdr3_aa: CASSLHRDQTQYF

v_call: TRBV29-1
clone_size: few
j_call: TRBJ2-7
cdr3_aa: CSVETSSPYEQYF